The present TCR beta chain was sequenced within a study of siplizumab effects on memory and regulatory T cells. The J segment lost 1 base and the V segment lost 5 bases, leaving 3 bases of the junction unmatched. Looked up from germline, CDR1 is SGHNT and CDR2 is YYREEE (reference sequence). The CDR3 loop spans 13 amino acids. This clone occurred once. Antigen: not known. Study-level results: With siplizumab, mappable alloreactive CD4+ clones averaged roughly 69% Treg-derived, versus less than 30% in controls.

Assay: immunoSEQ multiplex PCR; the TCRdb copy retains only in-frame clones and omits some. The sample shows around 100,000 clones, around 94% of them seen only once. The rearrangement uses TRBV5-4 and TRBJ2-7; TRBD1 matches 7 bases. The sequenced material came from non-Treg CD4+ T cells sorted from blood. The sequence derives from a human donor in good health. The CDR3 loop is CASRPDRSYEQYF. In DNA form, the CDR3 reads TGTGCCAGCAGACCGGACAGGTCCTACGAGCAGTACTTC.